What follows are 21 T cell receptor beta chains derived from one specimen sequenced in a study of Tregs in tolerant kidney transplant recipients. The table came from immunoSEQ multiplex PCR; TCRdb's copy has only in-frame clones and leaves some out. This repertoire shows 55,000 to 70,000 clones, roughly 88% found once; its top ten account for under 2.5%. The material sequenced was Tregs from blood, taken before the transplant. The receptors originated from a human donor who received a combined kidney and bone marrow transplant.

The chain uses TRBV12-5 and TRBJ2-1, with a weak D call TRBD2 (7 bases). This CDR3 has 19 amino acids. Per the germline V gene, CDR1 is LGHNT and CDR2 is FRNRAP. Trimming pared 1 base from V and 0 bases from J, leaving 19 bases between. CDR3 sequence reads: CASGLAPRGGIISYNEQFF. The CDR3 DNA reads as TGTGCTAGTGGTTTGGCCCCTAGGGGGGGGATAATCTCCTACAATGAGCAGTTCTTC.

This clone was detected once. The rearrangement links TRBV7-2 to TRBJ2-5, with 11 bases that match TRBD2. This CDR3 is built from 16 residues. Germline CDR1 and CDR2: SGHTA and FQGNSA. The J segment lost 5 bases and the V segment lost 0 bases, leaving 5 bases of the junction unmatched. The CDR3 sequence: CASSLARLAGTETQYF. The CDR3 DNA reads TGTGCCAGCAGCTTAGCGCGACTAGCGGGGACGGAGACCCAGTACTTC.

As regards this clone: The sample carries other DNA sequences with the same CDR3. CDR3 DNA: TGCGCCAGCAGTTCCCAAGAGACCCAGTACTTC. Its translation is CASSSQETQYF. This chain joins TRBV5-1 and TRBJ2-5; D unclear. The V end was cut by 5 bases, the J end by 1 base, with 3 bases between. The CDR3 runs to 11 residues. Germline CDR1 reads SGHRS; CDR2 reads YFSETQ. Full variable domain (rest looked up from reference TRBV5-1 and TRBJ2-5): KAGVTQTPRYLIKTRGQQVTLSCSPISGHRSVSWYQQTPGQGLQFLFEYFSETQRNKGNFPGRFSGRQFSNSRSEMNVSTLELGDSALYLCASSSQETQYFGPGTRLLVL.

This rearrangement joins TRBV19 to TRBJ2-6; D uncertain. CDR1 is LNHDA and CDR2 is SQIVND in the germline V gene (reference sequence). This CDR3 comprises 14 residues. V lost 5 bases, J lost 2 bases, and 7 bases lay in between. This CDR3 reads CASSLAPGANVLTF. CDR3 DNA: TGTGCCAGTAGTTTGGCCCCTGGGGCCAACGTCCTGACTTTC.

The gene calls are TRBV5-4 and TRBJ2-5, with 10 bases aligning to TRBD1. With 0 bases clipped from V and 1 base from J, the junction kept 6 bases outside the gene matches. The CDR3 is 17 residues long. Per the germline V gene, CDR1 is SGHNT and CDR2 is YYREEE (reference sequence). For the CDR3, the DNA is TGTGCCAGCAGCTTGGGGGGGACAGGGGCGATCCAAGAGACCCAGTACTTC. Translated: CASSLGGTGAIQETQYF.

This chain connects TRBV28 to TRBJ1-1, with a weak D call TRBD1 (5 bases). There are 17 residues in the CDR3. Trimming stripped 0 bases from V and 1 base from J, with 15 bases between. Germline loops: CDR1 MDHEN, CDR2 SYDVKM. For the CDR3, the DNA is TGTGCCAGCAGTTTATGGGTATTGACGGGGGGGAACACTGAAGCTTTCTTT. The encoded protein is CASSLWVLTGGNTEAFF.

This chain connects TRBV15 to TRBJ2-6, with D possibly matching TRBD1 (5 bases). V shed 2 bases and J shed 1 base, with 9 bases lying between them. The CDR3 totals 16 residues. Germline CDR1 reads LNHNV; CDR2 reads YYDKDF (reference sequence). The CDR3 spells CATSRQKGSGANVLTF. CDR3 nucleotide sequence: TGTGCCACCAGCAGACAGAAGGGGTCTGGGGCCAACGTCCTGACTTTC.

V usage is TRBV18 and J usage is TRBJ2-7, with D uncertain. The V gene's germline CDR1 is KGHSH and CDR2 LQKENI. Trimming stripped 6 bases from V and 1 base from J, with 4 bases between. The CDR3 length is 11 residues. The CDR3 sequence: CASSSSYEQYF. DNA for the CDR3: TGTGCCAGCTCCTCGTCCTACGAGCAGTACTTC.

The DNA of the CDR3 is TGTGCCAGCAGCTCCAGGAGGGGCTCCTACGAGCAGTACTTC. It translates to CASSSRRGSYEQYF. The chain joins TRBV5-6 to TRBJ2-7; tentatively, D is TRBD2 (6 bases). The CDR3 contains 14 residues. CDR1 and CDR2 from the germline V gene are SGHDT and YYEEEE. V shed 3 bases and J shed 0 bases, with 10 bases lying between them.

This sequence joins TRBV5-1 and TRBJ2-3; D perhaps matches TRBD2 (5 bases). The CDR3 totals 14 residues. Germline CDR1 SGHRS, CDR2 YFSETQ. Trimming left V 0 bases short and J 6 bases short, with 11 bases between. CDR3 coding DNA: TGCGCCAGCAGCTTGGGGGCTAGGAGGGATACGCAGTATTTT. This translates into CASSLGARRDTQYF. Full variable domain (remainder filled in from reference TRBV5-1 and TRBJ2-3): KAGVTQTPRYLIKTRGQQVTLSCSPISGHRSVSWYQQTPGQGLQFLFEYFSETQRNKGNFPGRFSGRQFSNSRSEMNVSTLELGDSALYLCASSLGARRDTQYFGPGTRLTVL.

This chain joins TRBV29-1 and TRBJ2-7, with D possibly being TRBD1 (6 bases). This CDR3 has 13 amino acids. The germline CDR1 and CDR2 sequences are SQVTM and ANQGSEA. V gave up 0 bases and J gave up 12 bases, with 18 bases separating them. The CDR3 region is CSVEDPSLYRAYF. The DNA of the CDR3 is TGCAGCGTTGAAGATCCGAGTCTCTACAGGGCGTACTTC.

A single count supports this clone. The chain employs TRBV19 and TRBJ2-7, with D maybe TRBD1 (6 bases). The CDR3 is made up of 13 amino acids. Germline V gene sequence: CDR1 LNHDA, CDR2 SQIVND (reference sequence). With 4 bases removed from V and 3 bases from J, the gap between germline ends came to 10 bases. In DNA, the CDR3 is TGTGCCAGTAGTACCCAACAGGGCTACGAGCAGTACTTC. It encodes CASSTQQGYEQYF.

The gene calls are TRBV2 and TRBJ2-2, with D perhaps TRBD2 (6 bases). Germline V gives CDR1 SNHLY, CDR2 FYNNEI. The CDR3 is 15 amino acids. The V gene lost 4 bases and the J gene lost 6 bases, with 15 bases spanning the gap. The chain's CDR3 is CASSAGLRRAGELFF. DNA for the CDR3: TGTGCCAGCAGTGCAGGGTTGAGGAGGGCCGGGGAGCTGTTTTTT.

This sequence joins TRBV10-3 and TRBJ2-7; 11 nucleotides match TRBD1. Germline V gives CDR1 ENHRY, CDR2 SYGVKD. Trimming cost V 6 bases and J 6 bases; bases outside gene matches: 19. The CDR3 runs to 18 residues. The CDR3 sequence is CAISDDFRDRGWMVEQYF. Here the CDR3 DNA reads TGTGCCATCAGCGACGACTTCCGGGACAGGGGGTGGATGGTCGAGCAGTACTTC.

The CDR3 region is CAISETNRGSEGYTF. The CDR3 bases are TGTGCCATCAGTGAGACGAACAGGGGATCTGAAGGCTACACCTTC. This sequence joins TRBV10-3 and TRBJ1-2; TRBD1 aligns across 7 bases. Trimming took 2 bases from V and 8 from J; bases not matched to a gene: 11. The germline V gene encodes CDR1 ENHRY and CDR2 SYGVKD. This CDR3 has 15 residues.

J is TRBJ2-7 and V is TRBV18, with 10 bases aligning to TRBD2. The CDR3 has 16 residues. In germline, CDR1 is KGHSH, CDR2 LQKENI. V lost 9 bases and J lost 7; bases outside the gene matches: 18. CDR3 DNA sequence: TGTGCCAGTCAACCTGATCGTCCTAGCGGGAGAGGGGAGCAGTACTTC. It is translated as CASQPDRPSGRGEQYF. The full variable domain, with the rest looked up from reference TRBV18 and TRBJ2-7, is NAGVMQNPRHLVRRRGQEARLRCSPMKGHSHVYWYRQLPEEGLKFMVYLQKENIIDESGMPKERFSAEFPKEGPSILRIQQVVRGDSAAYFCASQPDRPSGRGEQYFGPGTRLTVT.

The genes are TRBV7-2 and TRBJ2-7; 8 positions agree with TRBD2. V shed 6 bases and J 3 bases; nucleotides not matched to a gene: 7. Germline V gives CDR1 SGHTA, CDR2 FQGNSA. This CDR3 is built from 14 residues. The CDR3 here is CASRTRGGNYEQYF. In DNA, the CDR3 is TGTGCCAGCAGAACTCGCGGGGGGAACTACGAGCAGTACTTC.

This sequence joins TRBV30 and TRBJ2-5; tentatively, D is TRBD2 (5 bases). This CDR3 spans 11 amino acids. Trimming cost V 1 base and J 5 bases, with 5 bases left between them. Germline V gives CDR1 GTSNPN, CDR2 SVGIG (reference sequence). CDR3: CAWSAGETQYF. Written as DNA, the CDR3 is TGTGCCTGGAGTGCGGGGGAGACCCAGTACTTC.

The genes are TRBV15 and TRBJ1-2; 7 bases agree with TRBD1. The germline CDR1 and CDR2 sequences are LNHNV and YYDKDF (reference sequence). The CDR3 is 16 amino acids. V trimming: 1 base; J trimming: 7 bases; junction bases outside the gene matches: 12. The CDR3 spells CATSRGDRPLTGGYTF. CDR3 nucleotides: TGTGCCACCAGCAGAGGGGACAGACCTTTAACCGGTGGCTACACCTTC.

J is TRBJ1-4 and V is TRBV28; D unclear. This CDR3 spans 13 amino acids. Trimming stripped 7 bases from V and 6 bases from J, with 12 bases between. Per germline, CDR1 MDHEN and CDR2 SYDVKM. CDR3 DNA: TGTGCCAGCACCCCGGGCACCGATGAAAAACTGTTTTTT. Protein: CASTPGTDEKLFF.

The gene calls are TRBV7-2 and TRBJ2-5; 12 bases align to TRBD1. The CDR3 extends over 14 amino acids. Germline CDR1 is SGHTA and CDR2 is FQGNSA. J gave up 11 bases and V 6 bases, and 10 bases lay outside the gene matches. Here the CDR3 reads CASRLGQGAREQYF. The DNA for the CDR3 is TGTGCCAGCAGACTGGGACAGGGGGCGAGGGAGCAGTACTTC.